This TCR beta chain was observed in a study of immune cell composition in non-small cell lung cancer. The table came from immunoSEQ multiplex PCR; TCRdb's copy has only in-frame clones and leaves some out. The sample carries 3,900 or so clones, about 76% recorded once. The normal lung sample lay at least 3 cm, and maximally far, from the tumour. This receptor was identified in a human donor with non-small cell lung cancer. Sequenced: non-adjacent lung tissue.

The CDR3 reads CASSLAAGQGNVRYTEAFF. The CDR3 region has the DNA TGCGCCAGCAGCTTGGCGGCCGGACAGGGGAACGTGAGGTATACTGAAGCTTTCTTT. V gene TRBV5-1 combines with J gene TRBJ1-1; 9 nucleotides agree with TRBD1. J was trimmed by 5 bases and V by 0 bases; bases with no gene match: 17. CDR1 and CDR2 from the germline V gene are SGHRS and YFSETQ. The CDR3 extends over 19 amino acids.